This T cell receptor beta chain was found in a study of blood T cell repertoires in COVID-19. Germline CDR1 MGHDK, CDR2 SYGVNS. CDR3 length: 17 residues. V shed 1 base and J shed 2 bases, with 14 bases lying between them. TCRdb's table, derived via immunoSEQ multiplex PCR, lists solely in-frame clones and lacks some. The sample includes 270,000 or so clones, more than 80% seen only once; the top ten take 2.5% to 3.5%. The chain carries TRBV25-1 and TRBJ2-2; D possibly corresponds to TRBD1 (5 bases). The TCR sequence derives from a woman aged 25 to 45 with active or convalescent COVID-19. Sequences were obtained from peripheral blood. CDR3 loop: CASSELIWQGNTGELFF. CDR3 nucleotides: TGTGCCAGCAGTGAATTGATCTGGCAGGGCAACACCGGGGAGCTGTTTTTT.